This entry is about one T cell receptor (beta chain). The sample originates from a study of blood T cell repertoires in COVID-19. Across the study: T cells, B-cell-depleted T cells, or PBMCs supplied cDNA or gDNA.

The V and J ends lost 0 bases and 3 bases, in that order; junction bases with no gene match: 5. CDR1 SGHTA and CDR2 FQGTGA come from the germline V gene. The CDR3 loop spans 16 amino acids. In the original processing: For nucleated cells, counts were estimated from reference gene primer amplification. The table came from immunoSEQ multiplex PCR; TCRdb's copy has only in-frame clones and leaves some out. V and J calls and clone size come straight from that table; D and trimming were deduced from the DNA. The sample carries about 300,000 clones, 88% recorded once. The V gene is TRBV7-3, the J gene TRBJ2-3, with TRBD1 matching over 8 bases. The sequence was collected from a woman aged 25 to 45 who had recovered from COVID-19. Sequences were obtained from peripheral blood. The chain's CDR3 is CASSLTLTGATDTQYF. The CDR3, as DNA: TGTGCCAGCAGCTTAACGCTGACAGGGGCGACAGATACGCAGTATTTT.